These 31 T cell receptor beta chains share one sample of origin, sequenced in a study of T cell responses to AZD1222 COVID-19 vaccine (dated by TCRdb to the early 2020s). The sample's time point label, in plain terms: baseline before first vaccination. Library preparation employed the immunoSEQ multiplex PCR assay. TCRdb carries this immuneACCESS record with in-frame sequences only. Its versions omit some clonotypes, under half of them owing to an unresolved V gene in the studies checked, with the rest unexplained. The sample table contains 100,000 or so clones; only one count was recorded for 86% of them. The ten largest clonotypes hold around 5.1% of the sample. This specimen consisted of peripheral blood, obtained on day 0 of AZD1222 vaccination. These TCRs come from an adult in good health.

This chain connects TRBV7-3 to TRBJ2-1; TRBD1 matches 7 bases. The CDR3 is made up of 15 amino acids. With V trimmed by 1 base and J by 7 bases, 7 bases remained unmatched. From germline, CDR1 is SGHTA and CDR2 FQGTGA. Here the CDR3 DNA reads TGTGCCAGCAGCTTAAGGGTACAGGGGTGGAATGAGCAGTTCTTC. Amino acids: CASSLRVQGWNEQFF.

This chain links TRBV24-1 with TRBJ2-1, with 7 bases identical to TRBD1. The CDR3 is made up of 14 amino acids. Germline V CDR1 and CDR2: KGHDR, SFDVKD. Losses at the gene ends were 4 bases for V and 7 bases for J; bases not matched to a gene: 6. The CDR3 nucleotides are TGTGCCACCAGTGACCCAACAGGGGCGAATGAGCAGTTCTTC. It codes for CATSDPTGANEQFF.

The gene calls are TRBV29-1 and TRBJ1-2; D is uncertain. Germline V CDR1 and CDR2: SQVTM, ANQGSEA. Between the trimmed V and J ends, which lost 5 bases and 2 bases, there was a span of 3 bases. This CDR3 contains 10 residues. The CDR3 loop is CSVYNYGYTF. In DNA, the CDR3 is TGCAGCGTTTACAACTATGGCTACACCTTC.

The rearrangement joins TRBV10-3 to TRBJ2-3; maybe TRBD2 (6 bases). The germline V gene encodes CDR1 ENHRY and CDR2 SYGVKD. There are 13 residues in the CDR3. V was pared by 7 bases and J by 4 bases, with 12 bases between. The CDR3 DNA is TGTGCCATCAAATCCGGGACTTCAGATACGCAGTATTTT. Protein sequence: CAIKSGTSDTQYF.

This chain uses TRBV28 with TRBJ1-1; D ambiguous. V lost 7 bases, J lost 6 bases, and 12 bases lay in between. CDR1 is MDHEN and CDR2 is SYDVKM in the germline V gene. This CDR3 has 12 amino acids. The CDR3 spells CASTEGGAEAFF. The CDR3 DNA sequence: TGTGCCAGCACAGAGGGTGGGGCTGAAGCTTTCTTT.

The chain uses TRBV7-3 and TRBJ1-6; D not resolved. The V end was cut by 1 base, the J end by 1 base, with 5 bases between. Germline lookup yields CDR1 SGHTA and CDR2 FQGTGA. The CDR3 is made up of 15 amino acids. The DNA of the CDR3 is TGTGCCAGCAGCTTAAGGGGTTCCTATAATTCACCCCTCCACTTT. Translated: CASSLRGSYNSPLHF. The full variable domain, its missing parts supplied by reference TRBV7-3 and TRBJ1-6, is GAGVSQTPSNKVTEKGKYVELRCDPISGHTALYWYRQSLGQGPEFLIYFQGTGAADDSGLPNDRFFAVRPEGSVSTLKIQRTERGDSAVYLCASSLRGSYNSPLHFGNGTRLTVT.

This rearrangement joins TRBV28 to TRBJ1-5; tentative D call: TRBD1 (6 bases). The CDR3 runs to 15 residues. CDR1 and CDR2 (germline): MDHEN, SYDVKM. With 5 bases removed from V and 6 bases from J, the gap between germline ends came to 17 bases. CDR3 in DNA: TGTGCCAGCAGTCCACGGCGGGGGCGAGGTCAGCCCCAGCATTTT. Its protein is CASSPRRGRGQPQHF.

The rearrangement links TRBV28 to TRBJ2-5, with D perhaps matching TRBD1 (6 bases). Between the trimmed V and J ends, which lost 8 bases and 5 bases, there was a span of 18 bases. The CDR3 runs to 14 residues. The germline V gene encodes CDR1 MDHEN and CDR2 SYDVKM. The CDR3 is CASGRDIGWETQYF. CDR3 coding DNA: TGTGCCAGCGGACGGGACATAGGTTGGGAGACCCAGTACTTC.

The rearrangement joins TRBV6-5 to TRBJ1-2; weak D call: TRBD1 (5 bases). The CDR3 extends over 14 amino acids. From germline, CDR1 is MNHEY and CDR2 SVGAGI. V was cut by 0 bases and J by 2 bases, with 7 bases left in between. CDR3 sequence (DNA): TGTGCCAGCAGTTACTCGGGGGGGAACTATGGCTACACCTTC. This sequence encodes CASSYSGGNYGYTF.

The J gene is TRBJ2-7, the V gene TRBV19; 10 bases are shared with TRBD2. The V segment lost 7 bases and the J segment 5 bases; nucleotides outside the gene matches: 8. The CDR3 has 14 amino acids. Germline CDR1 reads LNHDA; CDR2 reads SQIVND (reference sequence). This chain's CDR3 is CASKERGGLNEQYF. CDR3 in DNA: TGTGCCAGTAAGGAGCGGGGGGGCTTAAACGAGCAGTACTTC.

At least ten counts were recorded for this clone. This rearrangement joins TRBV28 to TRBJ1-1; D not resolved. From germline, CDR1 is MDHEN and CDR2 SYDVKM. The CDR3 is 13 amino acids. The V gene lost 5 bases and the J gene lost 1 base, with 8 bases spanning the gap. The CDR3 region is CASSPLWNTEAFF. The CDR3 nucleotides read TGTGCCAGCAGTCCCCTATGGAACACTGAAGCTTTCTTT. The full variable domain, its missing parts supplied by reference TRBV28 and TRBJ1-1, is DVKVTQSSRYLVKRTGEKVFLECVQDMDHENMFWYRQDPGLGLRLIYFSYDVKMKEKGDIPEGYSVSREKKERFSLILESASTNQTSMYLCASSPLWNTEAFFGQGTRLTVV.

The chain uses TRBV15 and TRBJ1-5; TRBD1 matches at 12 bases. Germline-derived CDR1 and CDR2 are LNHNV and YYDKDF (reference sequence). Losses at the gene ends were 0 bases for V and 12 bases for J; bases not matched to a gene: 3. The CDR3 is made up of 14 amino acids. The CDR3 loop is CATSREGTGGIQHF. CDR3 DNA: TGTGCCACCAGCAGAGAGGGGACAGGGGGCATCCAGCATTTT.

The chain combines TRBV6-1 with TRBJ2-1; no firm D call. The V end was cut by 4 bases, the J end by 0 bases, with 13 bases between. The length of the CDR3 is 16 residues. Germline V gene data show CDR1 as MNHNS and CDR2 as SASEGT. In DNA form, the CDR3 reads TGTGCCAGCAGTGGTTTAACAGAGTCCTCCTACAATGAGCAGTTCTTC. As protein: CASSGLTESSYNEQFF.

The chain employs TRBV5-6 and TRBJ1-2; D is undetermined. This CDR3 has 15 residues. V was trimmed by 4 bases and J by 8 bases, leaving 21 bases between them. Germline V CDR1 and CDR2: SGHDT, YYEEEE. Here the CDR3 DNA reads TGTGCCAGCAGCCCCCTGGCGGAGGGATCTGGGGGCTACACCTTC. Its protein is CASSPLAEGSGGYTF.

The chain links TRBV27 to TRBJ1-6; D may be TRBD1 (5 bases). This CDR3 has 16 amino acids. Trimming took 0 bases from V and 4 from J, leaving 10 bases between them. Germline V CDR1 and CDR2: MNHEY, SMNVEV (reference sequence). The chain's CDR3 is CASSLSLGGYNSPLHF. The CDR3 nucleotides are TGTGCCAGCAGTTTATCCCTTGGGGGTTATAATTCACCCCTCCACTTT.

V is TRBV7-2 and J is TRBJ2-1; tentatively, D is TRBD1 (5 bases). Germline V lookup: CDR1 SGHTA, CDR2 FQGNSA. This CDR3 region has 14 residues. The germline V and J ends were trimmed by 2 bases and 1 base, with 6 bases remaining between them. This CDR3 is CASSLQGSYNEQFF. The CDR3 coding sequence is TGTGCCAGCAGCTTACAGGGTTCCTACAATGAGCAGTTCTTC.

This chain connects TRBV7-2 to TRBJ2-4; 8 bases fit TRBD1. The trim removed 6 bases at V and 6 bases at J, leaving 4 bases unmatched. The CDR3 contains 13 residues. Germline assignment: CDR1 SGHTA and CDR2 FQGNSA. The CDR3 nucleotides are TGTGCCAGCAGAAGGACAGGGCTAAACATTCAGTACTTC. This encodes CASRRTGLNIQYF.

The chain carries TRBV6-6 and TRBJ1-5; unclear D gene. Germline V gene sequence: CDR1 MNHNY, CDR2 SVGAGI (reference sequence). V shed 6 bases and J shed 2 bases, with 8 bases lying between them. The CDR3 is made up of 13 amino acids. CDR3 loop: CASSVGRNQPQHF. The CDR3 coding sequence is TGTGCCAGCAGCGTGGGCCGCAATCAGCCCCAGCATTTT.

The chain is built from TRBV24-1 and TRBJ2-7; no definite D call. V was clipped by 3 bases and J by 5 bases, with 4 bases between them. This CDR3 contains 11 residues. Germline loops: CDR1 KGHDR, CDR2 SFDVKD. The CDR3 loop is CATSDTNEQYF. CDR3 coding DNA: TGTGCCACCAGTGATACTAACGAGCAGTACTTC.

The chain recombines TRBV6-1 with TRBJ1-4; TRBD1 matches at 9 bases. The J segment lost 7 bases and the V segment lost 3 bases, leaving 6 bases of the junction unmatched. This CDR3 is 15 amino acids long. CDR1 and CDR2 (germline): MNHNS, SASEGT. The CDR3 bases are TGTGCCAGCAGTGAGCCACAGGGGGCTCTTGAAAAACTGTTTTTT. Amino acid sequence: CASSEPQGALEKLFF.

On this clone itself: At the DNA level, this CDR3 is encoded by other sequences in the same sample as well. The chain carries TRBV19 and TRBJ1-5, with 10 positions matching TRBD1. Germline assignment: CDR1 LNHDA and CDR2 SQIVND (reference sequence). This CDR3 has 14 residues. V shed 7 bases, J shed 4 bases, and the junction held 4 bases outside the gene matches. CDR3 DNA sequence: TGTGCCAGTACCCCGGGACAGGGGAATCAGCCCCAGCATTTT. Encoded protein: CASTPGQGNQPQHF.

The gene calls are TRBV19 and TRBJ1-4, with D perhaps TRBD1 (5 bases). With 5 bases removed from V and 8 bases from J, the gap between germline ends came to 15 bases. CDR3 length equals 14 residues. The V gene's germline CDR1 is LNHDA and CDR2 SQIVND (reference sequence). CDR3 residues: CASSLRSGGEKLFF. CDR3 DNA: TGTGCCAGTAGTCTACGATCTGGGGGGGAAAAACTGTTTTTT.

This clone was picked up a small number of times. J is TRBJ1-2 and V is TRBV4-2; no clear D. This CDR3 comprises 14 residues. Trimming took off 4 bases at V and 4 bases at J, with 13 bases between the two ends. Germline V gives CDR1 LGHNA, CDR2 YNFKEQ. CDR3 nucleotides: TGTGCCAGCAGCCCAGAACAAGCGGGCTATGGCTACACCTTC. Translation gives CASSPEQAGYGYTF.

This clone was seen more than once but under ten times. The CDR3 nucleotides read TGTGCCAGCAGCTTAGGGGTGGAAAAGGGGTGGACTGAAGCTTTCTTT. Its translation is CASSLGVEKGWTEAFF. The V and J genes are TRBV7-2 and TRBJ1-1; the D gene is possibly TRBD1 (5 bases). This CDR3 spans 16 amino acids. V lost 1 base, J lost 5 bases, and 17 bases lay in between. CDR1 is SGHTA and CDR2 is FQGNSA in the germline V gene.

This rearrangement joins TRBV30 to TRBJ1-3; maybe TRBD1 (5 bases). Germline V CDR1 and CDR2: GTSNPN, SVGIG (reference sequence). Trimming took off 7 bases at V and 2 bases at J, with 15 bases between the two ends. CDR3 size: 14 residues. CDR3 residues: CASHGGVPGNTIYF. The CDR3 region has the DNA TGTGCCTCTCACGGGGGGGTTCCTGGAAACACCATATATTTT.

The J gene is TRBJ2-3, the V gene TRBV7-8; D may be TRBD1 (6 bases). CDR1 is SGHVS and CDR2 is FQNEAQ in the germline V gene. V lost 1 base, J lost 6 bases, and 11 bases lay in between. This CDR3 has 14 residues. The CDR3 DNA is TGTGCCAGCAGCTTAGGAGCAGGGGTGGATACGCAGTATTTT. This encodes CASSLGAGVDTQYF.

V is TRBV19 and J is TRBJ1-6; possible D gene TRBD1, 5 bases. There are 16 residues in the CDR3. Trimming stripped 5 bases from V and 2 bases from J, with 13 bases between. CDR1 and CDR2 from the germline V gene are LNHDA and SQIVND (reference sequence). CDR3 DNA: TGTGCCAGTAGTCCCCGGCAGGGACCCTATAATTCACCCCTCCACTTT. Its protein product is CASSPRQGPYNSPLHF. The full variable domain, completed using reference TRBV19 and TRBJ1-6, is DGGITQSPKYLFRKEGQNVTLSCEQNLNHDAMYWYRQDPGQGLRLIYYSQIVNDFQKGDIAEGYSVSREKKESFPLTVTSAQKNPTAFYLCASSPRQGPYNSPLHFGNGTRLTVT.

The chain links TRBV6-1 to TRBJ1-1, with D uncertain. Germline V gives CDR1 MNHNS, CDR2 SASEGT. This CDR3 contains 13 residues. V lost 3 bases and J lost 4, with 9 bases in between. CDR3 loop: CASSDGGFTEAFF. As DNA, the CDR3 is TGTGCCAGCAGTGACGGTGGGTTCACTGAAGCTTTCTTT.

In this sample, this clone turned up once. The gene calls are TRBV9 and TRBJ1-2; 10 nucleotides align to TRBD1. This CDR3 has 16 amino acids. The V and J ends lost 2 bases and 2 bases, in that order; junction bases with no gene match: 6. Germline values: CDR1 SGDLS, CDR2 YYNGEE. The CDR3 DNA follows: TGTGCCAGCAGCGTTACCTCGACAGGGGGCAACTATGGCTACACCTTC. It encodes CASSVTSTGGNYGYTF. The whole variable domain, filled in from reference TRBV9 and TRBJ1-2, reads DSGVTQTPKHLITATGQRVTLRCSPRSGDLSVYWYQQSLDQGLQFLIQYYNGEERAKGNILERFSAQQFPDLHSELNLSSLELGDSALYFCASSVTSTGGNYGYTFGSGTRLTVV.

The chain carries TRBV12-3 or TRBV12-4 and TRBJ1-2; D is unresolved. The CDR3 consists of 12 residues. Trimming cost V 4 bases and J 8 bases, with 11 bases left between them. The CDR3: CASSSSTWGYTF. The CDR3, as DNA: TGTGCCAGCAGTTCCTCGACCTGGGGCTACACCTTC.

This rearrangement joins TRBV9 to TRBJ1-6, with D unresolved. Germline V lookup: CDR1 SGDLS, CDR2 YYNGEE. V lost 4 bases, J lost 7 bases, and 12 bases lay in between. This CDR3 contains 14 residues. CDR3 DNA sequence: TGTGCCAGCAGCCCAGAAGATGCAAATTCACCCCTCCACTTT. Its translation: CASSPEDANSPLHF.